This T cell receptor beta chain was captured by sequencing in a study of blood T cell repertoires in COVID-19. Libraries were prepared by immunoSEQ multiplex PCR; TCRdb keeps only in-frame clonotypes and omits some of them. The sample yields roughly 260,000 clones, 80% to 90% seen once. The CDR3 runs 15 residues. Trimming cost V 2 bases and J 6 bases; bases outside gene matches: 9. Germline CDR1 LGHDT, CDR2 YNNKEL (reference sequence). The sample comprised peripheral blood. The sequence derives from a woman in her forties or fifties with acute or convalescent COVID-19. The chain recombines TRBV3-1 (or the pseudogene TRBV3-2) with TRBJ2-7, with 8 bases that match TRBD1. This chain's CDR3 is CASSQSSGQGFEQYF. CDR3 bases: TGTGCCAGCAGCCAATCCTCAGGACAGGGCTTCGAGCAGTACTTC.